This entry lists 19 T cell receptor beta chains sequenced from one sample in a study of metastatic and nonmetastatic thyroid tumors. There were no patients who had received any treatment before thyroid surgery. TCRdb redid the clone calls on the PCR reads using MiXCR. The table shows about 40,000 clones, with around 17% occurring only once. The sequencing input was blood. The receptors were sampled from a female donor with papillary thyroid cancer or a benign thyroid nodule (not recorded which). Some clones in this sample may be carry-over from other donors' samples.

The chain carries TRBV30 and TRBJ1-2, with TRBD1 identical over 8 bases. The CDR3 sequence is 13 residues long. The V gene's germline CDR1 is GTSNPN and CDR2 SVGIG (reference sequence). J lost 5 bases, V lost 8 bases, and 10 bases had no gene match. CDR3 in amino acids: CAGGQGAWYGYTF. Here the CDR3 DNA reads TGTGCCGGGGGGCAGGGGGCTTGGTATGGCTACACCTTC.

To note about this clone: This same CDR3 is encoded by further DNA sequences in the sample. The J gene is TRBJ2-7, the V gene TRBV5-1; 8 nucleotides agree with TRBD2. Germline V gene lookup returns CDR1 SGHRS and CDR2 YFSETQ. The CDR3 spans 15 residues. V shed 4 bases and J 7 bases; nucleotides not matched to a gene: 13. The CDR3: CASSPTSGGRGEQYF. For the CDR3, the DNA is TGCGCCAGCAGCCCTACTAGCGGTGGGCGGGGGGAGCAGTACTTC.

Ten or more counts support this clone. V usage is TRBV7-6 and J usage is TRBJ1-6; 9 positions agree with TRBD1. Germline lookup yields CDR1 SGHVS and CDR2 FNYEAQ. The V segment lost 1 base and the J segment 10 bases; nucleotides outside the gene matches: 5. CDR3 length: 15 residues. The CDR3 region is CASSLEGQGGSPLHF. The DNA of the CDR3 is TGTGCCAGCAGCTTAGAGGGACAGGGCGGCTCACCCCTCCACTTT.

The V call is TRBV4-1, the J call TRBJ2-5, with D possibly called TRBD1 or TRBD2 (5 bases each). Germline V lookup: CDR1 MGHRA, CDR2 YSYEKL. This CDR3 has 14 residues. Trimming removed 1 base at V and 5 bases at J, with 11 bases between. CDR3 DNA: TGCGCCAGCAGCCAAGGGGGGATTTGGGAGACCCAGTACTTC. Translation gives CASSQGGIWETQYF.

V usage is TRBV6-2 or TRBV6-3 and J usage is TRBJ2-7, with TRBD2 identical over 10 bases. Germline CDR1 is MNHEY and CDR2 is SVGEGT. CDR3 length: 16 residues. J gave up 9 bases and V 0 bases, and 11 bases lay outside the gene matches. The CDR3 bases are TGTGCCAGCAGTTACTCGAACTCACTAGCGGGGACTCCGCAGTACTTC. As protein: CASSYSNSLAGTPQYF.

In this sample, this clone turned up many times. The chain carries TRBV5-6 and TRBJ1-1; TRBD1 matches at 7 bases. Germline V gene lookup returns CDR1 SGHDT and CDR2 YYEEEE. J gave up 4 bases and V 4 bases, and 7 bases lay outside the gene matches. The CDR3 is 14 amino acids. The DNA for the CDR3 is TGTGCCAGCAGCCCCGGGACAGAGGGCACTGAAGCTTTCTTT. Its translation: CASSPGTEGTEAFF.

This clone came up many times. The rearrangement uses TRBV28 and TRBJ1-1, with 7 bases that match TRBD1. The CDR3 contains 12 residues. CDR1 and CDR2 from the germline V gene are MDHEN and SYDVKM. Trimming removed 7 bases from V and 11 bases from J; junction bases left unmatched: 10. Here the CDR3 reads CASIPRGRHAFF. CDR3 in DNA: TGTGCCAGCATCCCGAGGGGGCGCCACGCTTTCTTT.

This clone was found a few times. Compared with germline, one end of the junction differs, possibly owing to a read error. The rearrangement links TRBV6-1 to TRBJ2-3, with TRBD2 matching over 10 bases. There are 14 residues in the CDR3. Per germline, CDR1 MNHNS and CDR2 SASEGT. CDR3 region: CATQAGGGTYTQYF. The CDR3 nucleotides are TGTGCCACCCAAGCGGGGGGGGGCACATATACGCAGTACTTT.

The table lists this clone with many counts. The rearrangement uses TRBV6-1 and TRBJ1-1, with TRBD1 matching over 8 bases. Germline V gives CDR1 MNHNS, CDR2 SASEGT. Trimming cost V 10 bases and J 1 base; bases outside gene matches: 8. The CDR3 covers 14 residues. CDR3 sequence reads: CATGQGLGNTEAFF. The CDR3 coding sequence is TGTGCCACCGGACAGGGCCTAGGGAACACTGAAGCTTTCTTT.

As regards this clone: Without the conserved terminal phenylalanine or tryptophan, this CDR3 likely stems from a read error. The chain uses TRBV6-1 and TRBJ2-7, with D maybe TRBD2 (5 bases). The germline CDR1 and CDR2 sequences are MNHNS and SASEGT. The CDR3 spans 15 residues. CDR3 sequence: CAISEAPGSIYEQYL. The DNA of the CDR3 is TGTGCCATCAGTGAAGCACCGGGGTCAATCTACGAGCAGTACCTC.

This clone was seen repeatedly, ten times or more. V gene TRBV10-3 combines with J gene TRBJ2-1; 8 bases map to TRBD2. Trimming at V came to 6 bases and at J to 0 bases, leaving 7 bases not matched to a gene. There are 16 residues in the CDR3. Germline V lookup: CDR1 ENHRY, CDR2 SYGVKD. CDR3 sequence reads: CAIRSPSGSSYNEQFF. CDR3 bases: TGTGCCATCAGGAGCCCCAGCGGGAGCTCCTACAATGAGCAGTTCTTC.

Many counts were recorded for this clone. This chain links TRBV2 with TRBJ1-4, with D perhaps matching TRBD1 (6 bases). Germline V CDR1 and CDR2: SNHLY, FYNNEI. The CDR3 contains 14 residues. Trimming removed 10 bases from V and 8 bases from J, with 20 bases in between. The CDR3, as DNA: TGTGCCACCCGAAAACAGGGACACAGGGAAAAACTGTTTTTT. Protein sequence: CATRKQGHREKLFF. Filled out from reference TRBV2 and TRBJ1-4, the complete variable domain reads EPEVTQTPSHQVTQMGQEVILRCVPISNHLYFYWYRQILGQKVEFLVSFYNNEISEKSEIFDDQFSVERPDGSNFTLKIRSTKLEDSAMYFCATRKQGHREKLFFGSGTQLSVL.

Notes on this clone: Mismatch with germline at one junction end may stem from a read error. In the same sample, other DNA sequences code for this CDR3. Here the CDR3 reads CGARDEFVTDNEKLFF. The CDR3 DNA reads TGCGGTGCCAGAGATGAGTTCGTCACTGATAATGAAAAACTGTTTTTT. The chain links TRBV20-1 to TRBJ1-4; D gene ambiguous. The CDR3 contains 16 residues. Germline-derived CDR1 and CDR2 are DFQATT and SNEGSKA (reference sequence).

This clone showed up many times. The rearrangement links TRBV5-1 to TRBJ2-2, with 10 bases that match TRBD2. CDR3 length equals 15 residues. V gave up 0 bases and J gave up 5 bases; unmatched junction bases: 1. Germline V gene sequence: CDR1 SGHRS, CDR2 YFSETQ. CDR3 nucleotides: TGCGCCAGCAGCTTGGTTAGCGGGGGGACCGGGGAGCTGTTTTTT. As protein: CASSLVSGGTGELFF.

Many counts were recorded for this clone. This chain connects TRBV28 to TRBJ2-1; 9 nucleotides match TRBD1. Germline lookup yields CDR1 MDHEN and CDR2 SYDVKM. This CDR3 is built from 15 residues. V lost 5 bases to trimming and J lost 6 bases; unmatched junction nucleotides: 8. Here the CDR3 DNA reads TGTGCCAGCAGTACACGGACAGGGGTTATCAATGAGCAGTTCTTC. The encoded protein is CASSTRTGVINEQFF.

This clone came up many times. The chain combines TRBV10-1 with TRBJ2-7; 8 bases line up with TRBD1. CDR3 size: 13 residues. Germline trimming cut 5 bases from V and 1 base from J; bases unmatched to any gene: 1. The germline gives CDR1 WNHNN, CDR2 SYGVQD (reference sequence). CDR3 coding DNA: TGCGCCAGCAGTCGACAGGGGTCCTACGAGCAGTACTTC. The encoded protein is CASSRQGSYEQYF.

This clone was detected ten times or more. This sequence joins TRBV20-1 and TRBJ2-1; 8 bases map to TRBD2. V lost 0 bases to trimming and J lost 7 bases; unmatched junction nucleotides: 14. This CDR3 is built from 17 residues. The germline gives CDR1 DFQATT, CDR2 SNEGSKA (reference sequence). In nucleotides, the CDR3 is TGCAGTGCTAGAGATCCCGGGGAAGCGGGAGAGGGAAATGAGCAGTTCTTC. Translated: CSARDPGEAGEGNEQFF.

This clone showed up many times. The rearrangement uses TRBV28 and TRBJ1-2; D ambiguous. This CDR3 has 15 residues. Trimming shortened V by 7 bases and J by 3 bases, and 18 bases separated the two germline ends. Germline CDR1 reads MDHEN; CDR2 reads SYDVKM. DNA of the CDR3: TGTGCCAGCACCACACCTCTCGGGCAGGACTATGGCTACACCTTC. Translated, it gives CASTTPLGQDYGYTF.

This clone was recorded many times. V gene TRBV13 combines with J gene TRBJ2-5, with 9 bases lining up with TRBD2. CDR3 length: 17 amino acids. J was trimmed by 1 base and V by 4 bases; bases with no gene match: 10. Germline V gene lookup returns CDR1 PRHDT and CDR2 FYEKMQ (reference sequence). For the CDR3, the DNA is TGTGCCAGCAGCTCAAAACGGGGCGGGGGGGCCCAAGAGACCCAGTACTTC. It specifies CASSSKRGGGAQETQYF.